These 17 T cell receptor beta chains share one sample of origin, sequenced in a study of beta chain features in type 1 diabetes. Overall study results and limits: The study found moderately but significantly shorter TCRB CDR3s in all four CD4+ subsets of Type 1 diabetes patients.

The antigens for these receptors are not known. The entirety of the isolated RNA underwent reverse transcription, so expressed TCRB transcripts were sequenced. The method was immunoSEQ multiplex PCR; TCRdb's version includes in-frame clones alone and lacks a portion of them. The sample holds 160,000 or so clones, approximately 9.1% seen once. Sequenced material: central memory CD4+ T cells from blood. All receptors come from a woman in her 30s with type 1 diabetes.

The CDR3 DNA is TGTGCCAGCAGCCCCCGGAGGCGGCTCTGGGGCTACACCTTC. This encodes CASSPRRRLWGYTF. J is TRBJ1-2 and V is TRBV7-8, with D hard to call. V lost 5 bases and J lost 8, with 18 bases in between. The CDR3 runs 14 residues. CDR1 is SGHVS, CDR2 FQNEAQ, per germline.

This chain connects TRBV5-1 to TRBJ1-2; D is unclear. This CDR3 comprises 13 residues. In germline, CDR1 is SGHRS, CDR2 YFSETQ. V gave up 2 bases and J gave up 8 bases, with 13 bases separating them. CDR3: CASSLDEGSGYTF. The CDR3 DNA reads as TGCGCCAGCAGCTTAGATGAGGGTAGCGGCTACACCTTC.

V and J are TRBV11-2 and TRBJ2-1; possibly TRBD2 for D (6 bases). This CDR3 region has 15 residues. Trimming removed 2 bases from V and 4 bases from J, with 12 bases in between. Germline CDR1 reads SGHAT; CDR2 reads FQNNGV. As DNA, the CDR3 is TGTGCCAGCAGCTTATCGGCGGGGCAGTACAATGAGCAGTTCTTC. Its translation is CASSLSAGQYNEQFF.

This clone has only a few counts. CDR3 sequence: CASSFRTGRAFF. The CDR3 DNA follows: TGTGCCAGCAGTTTTAGGACAGGGCGGGCTTTCTTT. The chain has TRBV27 and TRBJ1-1; 8 positions agree with TRBD1. The germline V gene encodes CDR1 MNHEY and CDR2 SMNVEV (reference sequence). The CDR3 loop spans 12 amino acids. The V and J ends lost 3 bases and 11 bases, in that order; junction bases with no gene match: 5.

V is TRBV19 and J is TRBJ1-1, with 7 bases lining up with TRBD1. J lost 5 bases, V lost 4 bases, and 7 bases had no gene match. The CDR3 runs to 14 residues. Germline values: CDR1 LNHDA, CDR2 SQIVND (reference sequence). CDR3 coding DNA: TGTGCCAGTAGTAGAGGACAGGTAGCTACTGAAGCTTTCTTT. Its protein product is CASSRGQVATEAFF. The entire variable domain, with the rest obtained from reference TRBV19 and TRBJ1-1, is as follows: DGGITQSPKYLFRKEGQNVTLSCEQNLNHDAMYWYRQDPGQGLRLIYYSQIVNDFQKGDIAEGYSVSREKKESFPLTVTSAQKNPTAFYLCASSRGQVATEAFFGQGTRLTVV.

The V gene is TRBV5-4, the J gene TRBJ2-1; D possibly corresponds to TRBD1 (6 bases). Between the trimmed V and J ends, which lost 1 base and 7 bases, there was a span of 15 bases. The germline gives CDR1 SGHNT, CDR2 YYREEE (reference sequence). The CDR3 is 15 amino acids. The CDR3 is CASSLYQGNGNEQFF. For the CDR3, the DNA is TGTGCCAGCAGCTTGTACCAGGGGAATGGGAATGAGCAGTTCTTC.

CDR3 sequence (DNA): TGTGCCAGCAGTGTATCAGGGGGCAACTATGGCTACACCTTC. As protein: CASSVSGGNYGYTF. V gene TRBV2 combines with J gene TRBJ1-2; 8 bases line up with TRBD1. After removal of 4 bases from V and 2 bases from J, the junction contained 3 bases not matched to a gene. Germline values: CDR1 SNHLY, CDR2 FYNNEI. There are 14 residues in the CDR3.

This rearrangement joins TRBV13 to TRBJ2-4, with TRBD1 as a possible D gene (6 bases). The CDR3 extends over 14 amino acids. Germline-derived CDR1 and CDR2 are PRHDT and FYEKMQ (reference sequence). Trimming shortened V by 5 bases and J by 7 bases, and 15 bases separated the two germline ends. This chain's CDR3 is CASSPSRGSNIQYF. DNA of the CDR3: TGTGCCAGCAGCCCCTCGAGGGGGTCGAACATTCAGTACTTC. Filled out from reference TRBV13 and TRBJ2-4, the complete variable domain reads AAGVIQSPRHLIKEKRETATLKCYPIPRHDTVYWYQQGPGQDPQFLISFYEKMQSDKGSIPDRFSAQQFSDYHSELNMSSLELGDSALYFCASSPSRGSNIQYFGAGTRLSVL.

The chain combines TRBV4-1 with TRBJ2-1; 9 nucleotides agree with TRBD2. In germline, CDR1 is MGHRA, CDR2 YSYEKL. Trimming cost V 2 bases and J 7 bases; bases outside gene matches: 6. The length of the CDR3 is 15 residues. CDR3: CASSQSGGRGNEQFF. The CDR3 DNA follows: TGCGCCAGCAGCCAATCAGGCGGGAGGGGTAATGAGCAGTTCTTC.

This clone was counted a few times. Distinct nucleotide sequences in the sample also encode this CDR3. V and J are TRBV7-3 and TRBJ2-1; 12 bases agree with TRBD2. The V and J ends lost 4 bases and 4 bases, in that order; junction bases with no gene match: 2. CDR3 length: 15 amino acids. CDR1 SGHTA and CDR2 FQGTGA come from the germline V gene. CDR3 sequence: CASSSLAGGYNEQFF. The CDR3, as DNA: TGTGCCAGCAGCTCCCTAGCGGGGGGGTACAATGAGCAGTTCTTC.

The chain is built from TRBV6-1 and TRBJ2-1; TRBD2 matches at 14 bases. The germline gives CDR1 MNHNS, CDR2 SASEGT. V trimming: 11 bases; J trimming: 7 bases; junction bases outside the gene matches: 7. The CDR3 loop spans 14 amino acids. The CDR3 sequence is CAVIGTSGRNEQFF. The CDR3 nucleotides are TGTGCCGTCATCGGGACTAGCGGGAGAAATGAGCAGTTCTTC.

The V gene is TRBV29-1, the J gene TRBJ1-2; 12 bases line up with TRBD1. Losses at the gene ends were 6 bases for V and 6 bases for J; bases not matched to a gene: 11. Germline V gene lookup returns CDR1 SQVTM and CDR2 ANQGSEA. The CDR3 runs to 15 residues. The CDR3 region is CSVVQSGTGGNGYTF. CDR3 DNA sequence: TGCAGCGTCGTTCAATCCGGGACAGGGGGCAATGGCTACACCTTC. Combining the CDR3 with reference TRBV29-1 and TRBJ1-2 gives the whole variable domain SAVISQKPSRDICQRGTSLTIQCQVDSQVTMMFWYRQQPGQSLTLIATANQGSEATYESGFVIDKFPISRPNLTFSTLTVSNMSPEDSSIYLCSVVQSGTGGNGYTFGSGTRLTVV.

There are many counts of this clone. The chain carries TRBV7-9 and TRBJ1-2; D remains ambiguous. The CDR3 consists of 16 residues. V was cut by 7 bases and J by 0 bases, with 18 bases left in between. Germline V CDR1 and CDR2: SEHNR, FQNEAQ (reference sequence). In DNA, the CDR3 is TGTGCCAGCAATGACGAGGGTCGAGGCGCTAACTATGGCTACACCTTC. Amino acids: CASNDEGRGANYGYTF.

This chain connects TRBV2 to TRBJ2-2, with D perhaps TRBD2 (5 bases). CDR3 size: 13 residues. V gave up 7 bases and J gave up 1 base, with 7 bases separating them. Germline V gene lookup returns CDR1 SNHLY and CDR2 FYNNEI. CDR3 sequence: CASTRENTGELFF. The CDR3 DNA reads as TGTGCCAGCACCCGGGAGAACACCGGGGAGCTGTTTTTT.

Concerning this clone itself: Different DNA sequences within this sample yield the same CDR3. The chain has TRBV18 and TRBJ2-7, with 11 bases fitting TRBD1. The CDR3 extends over 15 amino acids. Trimming cost V 2 bases and J 1 base; bases outside gene matches: 1. Germline V gene lookup returns CDR1 KGHSH and CDR2 LQKENI. CDR3 nucleotide sequence: TGTGCCAGCTCACCAGGGACAGGGGGGTCCTACGAGCAGTACTTC. Amino acid sequence: CASSPGTGGSYEQYF.

This clone came up a few times. This sequence joins TRBV7-2 and TRBJ1-3; D call uncertain. The length of the CDR3 is 17 residues. Per the germline V gene, CDR1 is SGHTA and CDR2 is FQGNSA. V was pared by 5 bases and J by 0 bases, with 17 bases between. CDR3 nucleotide sequence: TGTGCCAGCAGCCCGACGACGGACTCATACTCTGGAAACACCATATATTTT. Translated, it gives CASSPTTDSYSGNTIYF.

V is TRBV2 and J is TRBJ2-5, with D possibly being TRBD2 (5 bases). Trimming took off 5 bases at V and 5 bases at J, with 12 bases between the two ends. Germline CDR1 reads SNHLY; CDR2 reads FYNNEI. CDR3 length: 13 amino acids. The CDR3 DNA sequence: TGTGCCAGCAGTCCCCTAGCAGAGGAGACCCAGTACTTC. Translation gives CASSPLAEETQYF.